The present TCR beta chain was sequenced within a study of CD8+CD57+ T cells in acquired aplastic anemia. Using genomic DNA as the template, TCR beta VDJ and CDR3 profiling was carried out. Each CDR3 protein is one row after TCRdb ran MiXCR on the reads. Altogether some 190,000 distinct CDR3 sequences are present, 40% to 55% being singletons, with the ten largest covering 2.9%. The CDR3 is 16 amino acids. The V gene's germline CDR1 is DFQATT and CDR2 SNEGSKA (reference sequence). Germline trimming cut 5 bases from V and 7 bases from J; bases unmatched to any gene: 14. This receptor was taken from a human donor in good health. Sequencing used sorted CD4+, CD8+, or CD8+CD57+ T cells (not recorded which) from PBMCs. This chain joins TRBV20-1 and TRBJ2-1, with 10 bases that match TRBD2. In DNA form, the CDR3 reads TGCAGTGCTGCCATCGAGCGGGGGGGCCGAGGGAATGAGCAGTTCTTC. It yields the protein CSAAIERGGRGNEQFF.